Included here is one TCR beta chain sequence, with context. The sample belongs to a study of cytomegalovirus exposure and HLA in healthy donors. The donors comprised healthy bone marrow donors. The germline V gene has CDR1 SQVTM and CDR2 ANQGSEA. The CDR3 contains 15 residues. Trimming shortened V by 1 base and J by 5 bases, and 17 bases separated the two germline ends. PCR employed 60 Vbeta and 13 Jbeta primers. Here immunoSEQ multiplex PCR was the method, and the copy in TCRdb shows in-frame clones only, minus some. The table lists around 120,000 clones, 79% of them singletons. The sequenced sample consisted of PBMCs. The receptor comes from a young man in good health and CMV-seronegative. The chain links TRBV29-1 to TRBJ2-5, with D possibly TRBD2 on 5 matching bases. The CDR3 region is CSVEAEMGVGETQYF. For the CDR3, the DNA is TGCAGCGTTGAAGCAGAAATGGGAGTGGGGGAGACCCAGTACTTC. The full variable domain, completed using reference TRBV29-1 and TRBJ2-5, is SAVISQKPSRDICQRGTSLTIQCQVDSQVTMMFWYRQQPGQSLTLIATANQGSEATYESGFVIDKFPISRPNLTFSTLTVSNMSPEDSSIYLCSVEAEMGVGETQYFGPGTRLLVL.